A single sample is the source of the 21 T cell receptor beta chains below, sequenced in a study of blood T cells in healthy people across ages. Using a J-beta primer mix together with a sample-barcoded 5' primer, a second PCR was run for roughly 6 to 11 cycles. TCRdb reprocessed the 5' RACE reads via MiXCR and lists one record per CDR3 protein. There are approximately 810,000 distinct CDR3 sequences in the sample; around 30% occur only once, and around 15% lies in the top ten. Source material: blood. The receptors stem from an elderly woman in good health.

In this sample, this clonotype turned up a few times. The chain joins TRBV3-1 to TRBJ1-2; D unclear. The CDR3 runs to 14 residues. Trimming stripped 1 base from V and 4 bases from J, with 10 bases between. Germline V gene lookup returns CDR1 LGHDT and CDR2 YNNKEL (reference sequence). In nucleotides, the CDR3 is TGTGCCAGCAGCCAAGCGAGCGATCTCTATGGCTACACCTTC. Protein product: CASSQASDLYGYTF.

Only a few counts were recorded for this clonotype. J is TRBJ2-5 and V is TRBV4-1, with a weak D call TRBD2 (5 bases). Germline CDR1 and CDR2: MGHRA and YSYEKL. The CDR3 contains 15 residues. The germline V and J ends were trimmed by 4 bases and 4 bases, with 16 bases remaining between them. The CDR3 sequence is CASSLQWGARETQYF. DNA for the CDR3: TGCGCCAGCAGCCTCCAATGGGGAGCTCGAGAGACCCAGTACTTC.

Ten or more counts support this clonotype. The chain uses TRBV5-1 and TRBJ2-7, with unresolved D. The CDR3 sequence is 13 residues long. Germline V gives CDR1 SGHRS, CDR2 YFSETQ. V was trimmed by 4 bases and J by 7 bases, leaving 15 bases between them. CDR3 DNA: TGCGCCAGCAGCACCGCGGCGTCCTGGGAGCAGTACTTC. It yields the protein CASSTAASWEQYF. The full variable domain, completed using reference TRBV5-1 and TRBJ2-7, is KAGVTQTPRYLIKTRGQQVTLSCSPISGHRSVSWYQQTPGQGLQFLFEYFSETQRNKGNFPGRFSGRQFSNSRSEMNVSTLELGDSALYLCASSTAASWEQYFGPGTRLTVT.

The chain links TRBV18 to TRBJ2-7, with TRBD1 identical over 7 bases. The J call may be faulty, since TRBJ2-5 better matches the DNA end. CDR3 length: 15 residues. Germline V lookup: CDR1 KGHSH, CDR2 LQKENI. The CDR3 nucleotides are TGTGCCAGCTTACACGAGACAGGGATCTTTGAGACCCAGTACTTC. It specifies CASLHETGIFETQYF.

V and J are TRBV20-1 and TRBJ1-6; TRBD1 matches 7 bases. The CDR3 totals 14 residues. CDR1 and CDR2 (germline): DFQATT, SNEGSKA (reference sequence). J lost 9 bases, V lost 2 bases, and 7 bases had no gene match. In DNA form, the CDR3 reads TGCAGTGCTAGAACAGGGGCTCCCGGTTCACCCCTCCACTTT. It is translated as CSARTGAPGSPLHF.

There are many counts of this clonotype. The gene calls are TRBV2 and TRBJ2-3, with D unclear. Deletions cut 8 bases from V and 4 bases from J, with 31 bases between. Germline V gives CDR1 SNHLY, CDR2 FYNNEI. The CDR3 is 19 amino acids. The CDR3 nucleotides read TGTGCCAGCCCGGGCGGTGGTGTGCTTGTTGGCACGTCACCAGATACGCAGTATTTT. Translated, it gives CASPGGGVLVGTSPDTQYF. The full variable domain, its missing parts supplied by reference TRBV2 and TRBJ2-3, is EPEVTQTPSHQVTQMGQEVILRCVPISNHLYFYWYRQILGQKVEFLVSFYNNEISEKSEIFDDQFSVERPDGSNFTLKIRSTKLEDSAMYFCASPGGGVLVGTSPDTQYFGPGTRLTVL.

This chain links TRBV6-5 with TRBJ2-7, with D possibly being TRBD1 (6 bases). The CDR3 is 13 amino acids. V was clipped by 6 bases and J by 3 bases, with 12 bases between them. Germline V gene sequence: CDR1 MNHEY, CDR2 SVGAGI. The CDR3 spells CASSRGQYYEQYF. In DNA form, the CDR3 reads TGTGCCAGCAGCAGAGGACAGTACTACGAGCAGTACTTC.

As regards this clonotype: Being one base from a much bigger clone, this may be a read error. This rearrangement joins TRBV7-2 to TRBJ2-7, with D maybe TRBD2 (6 bases). The CDR3 length is 17 residues. The germline V gene encodes CDR1 SGHTA and CDR2 FQGNSA. Trimming cost V 0 bases and J 7 bases, with 22 bases left between them. The CDR3 DNA reads as TGTGCCAGCAGCTTAGCGGGAGGCGGTGTAACCTTCGGAGAGCAGTACTTC. It encodes CASSLAGGGVTFGEQYF.

Note on this clonotype: This could be a read error, since a much larger clone is one nucleotide away. The rearrangement joins TRBV5-1 to TRBJ2-7; TRBD2 matches 10 bases. Germline values: CDR1 SGHRS, CDR2 YFSETQ. Trimming at V came to 3 bases and at J to 10 bases, leaving 16 bases not matched to a gene. This CDR3 region has 16 residues. The CDR3 DNA reads TGCGCCAGCAGCTGGACTAAGCGGGGGGGCGAGGAGGCCCAGTACTTC. Residues: CASSWTKRGGEEAQYF.

This clonotype was detected many times. The gene calls are TRBV14 and TRBJ2-7; D might be TRBD1 or TRBD2, each matching 5 bases. Germline assignment: CDR1 SGHDN and CDR2 FVKESK. The germline V and J ends were trimmed by 1 base and 4 bases, with 14 bases remaining between them. The CDR3 consists of 15 residues. CDR3 amino acids: CASSQAQSWGYEQYF. As DNA, the CDR3 is TGTGCCAGCAGCCAAGCGCAGTCTTGGGGGTACGAGCAGTACTTC. Full variable domain (missing parts from reference TRBV14 and TRBJ2-7): EAGVTQFPSHSVIEKGQTVTLRCDPISGHDNLYWYRRVMGKEIKFLLHFVKESKQDESGMPNNRFLAERTGGTYSTLKVQPAELEDSGVYFCASSQAQSWGYEQYFGPGTRLTVT.

This clonotype was counted many times. J is TRBJ1-2 and V is TRBV4-3; TRBD1 is a possible D gene (5 bases). Trimming took off 0 bases at V and 7 bases at J, with 6 bases between the two ends. The CDR3 is 12 residues long. Germline V lookup: CDR1 LGHNA, CDR2 YSLEER. The CDR3: CASSQDRAGYTF. The CDR3 region has the DNA TGCGCCAGCAGCCAAGACAGGGCTGGCTACACCTTC.

This clonotype turned up a few times. A much larger clone sits a single nucleotide away, making a read error possible. The gene calls are TRBV7-9 and TRBJ1-2, with D maybe TRBD1 (5 bases). This CDR3 comprises 14 residues. Germline CDR1 is SEHNR and CDR2 is FQNEAQ (reference sequence). V was cut by 4 bases and J by 4 bases, with 13 bases left in between. DNA of the CDR3: TGTGCCAGCAGCTCCTACGGGACTTGCTATGGCTACACCTTC. Translating it yields CASSSYGTCYGYTF.

This clonotype has just a few counts. The J gene is TRBJ1-1, the V gene TRBV4-3; possibly TRBD1 for D (5 bases). Germline CDR1 is LGHNA and CDR2 is YSLEER. The CDR3 contains 14 residues. V was clipped by 3 bases and J by 5 bases, with 13 bases between them. The CDR3 DNA reads as TGCGCCAGCAGCCAGGGGACTGGTTCTACTGAAGCTTTCTTT. This translates into CASSQGTGSTEAFF.

This clonotype was seen ten or more times. This rearrangement joins TRBV19 to TRBJ2-7, with 7 nucleotides matching TRBD1. The junction had 10 bases not matched to a gene; V was cut back by 6 bases and J by 5 bases. The CDR3 has 14 amino acids. Germline-derived CDR1 and CDR2 are LNHDA and SQIVND (reference sequence). The CDR3 sequence: CASRPDRARDEQYF. As DNA, the CDR3 is TGTGCCAGTAGACCCGACAGGGCAAGGGACGAGCAGTACTTC.

This clonotype was counted only a few times. The chain employs TRBV4-3 and TRBJ1-2; D is perhaps TRBD1 (6 bases). The germline gives CDR1 LGHNA, CDR2 YSLEER. The V and J ends lost 3 bases and 3 bases respectively, with 8 bases between them. The CDR3 runs to 13 residues. In DNA form, the CDR3 reads TGCGCCAGCAGCCAGGCAGGGGACTATGGCTACACCTTC. It yields the protein CASSQAGDYGYTF.

This clonotype was picked up many times. The rearrangement links TRBV10-2 to TRBJ2-1; D possibly matches TRBD1 or TRBD2 (5 bases each). V was pared by 8 bases and J by 0 bases, with 11 bases between. This CDR3 region has 14 residues. Germline V CDR1 and CDR2: WSHSY, SAAADI. CDR3 bases: TGCGCCAGCCTTCCAGGGAGCTCCTACAATGAGCAGTTCTTC. Translation: CASLPGSSYNEQFF.

Remarks on this clonotype: A junction end diverges from the germline sequence, so it may reflect a read error. The V and J genes are TRBV7-9 and TRBJ1-2, with 9 bases that match TRBD1. There are 13 residues in the CDR3. CDR1 and CDR2 (germline): SEHNR, FQNEAQ (reference sequence). For the CDR3, the DNA is TGTGCCGGCGGTGGACAGGGGCACTATAGCTACACCTTC. Protein: CAGGGQGHYSYTF.

Many counts were recorded for this clonotype. V gene TRBV7-2 combines with J gene TRBJ1-4, with 7 bases matching TRBD1. The germline CDR1 and CDR2 sequences are SGHTA and FQGNSA. After removal of 1 base from V and 5 bases from J, the junction contained 4 bases not matched to a gene. CDR3 length equals 15 residues. CDR3 residues: CASSLVGTENEKLFF. CDR3 coding DNA: TGTGCCAGCAGCTTAGTGGGGACAGAGAATGAAAAACTGTTTTTT.

The gene calls are TRBV27 and TRBJ2-3, with D maybe TRBD1 (7 bases). Trimming removed 5 bases at V and 0 bases at J, with 18 bases between. CDR3 length equals 17 residues. Germline V lookup: CDR1 MNHEY, CDR2 SMNVEV (reference sequence). The CDR3 nucleotides are TGTGCCAGCAGTGCGCCTGCGGGGACAGCTAGCACAGATACGCAGTATTTT. Its translation is CASSAPAGTASTDTQYF.

The gene calls are TRBV9 and TRBJ2-7, with unresolved D. Trimming took 0 bases from V and 7 from J, leaving 17 bases between them. CDR1 SGDLS and CDR2 YYNGEE come from the germline V gene. The length of the CDR3 is 15 residues. CDR3 DNA: TGTGCCAGCAGCGTAGACCCCCTGGGGTCGGGTGAGCAGTACTTC. It translates to CASSVDPLGSGEQYF.

In the case of this clonotype: A much bigger clone sits one base away, suggesting this may be a read error. The chain has TRBV12-3 or TRBV12-4 and TRBJ1-5; 7 bases line up with TRBD1. This CDR3 is 15 amino acids long. This CDR3 is CASSLSQGGNQLQHF. Here the CDR3 DNA reads TGTGCCAGCAGTTTATCTCAGGGGGGGAATCAGCTCCAGCATTTT.